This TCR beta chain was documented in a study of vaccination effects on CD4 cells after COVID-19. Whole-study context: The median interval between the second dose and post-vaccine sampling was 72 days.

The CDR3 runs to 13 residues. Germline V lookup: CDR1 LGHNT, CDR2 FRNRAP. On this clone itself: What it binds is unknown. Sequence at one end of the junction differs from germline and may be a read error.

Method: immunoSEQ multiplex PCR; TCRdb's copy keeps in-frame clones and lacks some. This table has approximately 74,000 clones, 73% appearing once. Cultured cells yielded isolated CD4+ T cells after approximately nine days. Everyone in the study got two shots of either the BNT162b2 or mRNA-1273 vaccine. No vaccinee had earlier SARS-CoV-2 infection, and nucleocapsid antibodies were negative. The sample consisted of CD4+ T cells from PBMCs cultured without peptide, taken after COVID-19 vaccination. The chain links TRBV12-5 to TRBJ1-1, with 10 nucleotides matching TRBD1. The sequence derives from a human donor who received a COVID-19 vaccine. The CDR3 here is CASGLTSTGGQQF. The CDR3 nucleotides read TGTGCTAGTGGTTTGACATCGACAGGGGGCCAACAATTT.